This T cell receptor (beta chain) stems from a study of blood T cell repertoires in COVID-19. Study-wide background: Whether acute or convalescent, the COVID-19 samples came from the United States, Italy and Spain. Nucleic acid was either cDNA or gDNA, and it came from T cells, B-cell-depleted T cells, or PBMCs.

Deletions cut 4 bases from V and 2 bases from J, with 12 bases between. This CDR3 is built from 14 residues. Germline CDR1 MNHEY, CDR2 SVGAGI. Those enrolled in Seattle joined during active infection and were followed longitudinally afterward. Original handling: Quantification of nucleated cells was approximated via reference gene primer amplification. TCRdb's copy holds only in-frame clones and misses some; the assay was immunoSEQ multiplex PCR. The V and J calls and clone size were taken over from that table, and D and trimming were inferred from the DNA. The sample includes 350,000 or so clones, approximately 89% seen only once; the top ten take more than 9%.

V is TRBV6-5 and J is TRBJ2-7; maybe TRBD2 (6 bases). Sequenced sample: peripheral blood. This clonotype was obtained from a woman aged 30 to 39 with COVID-19, enrolled during active disease. The CDR3 bases are TGTGCCAGCAGTTCCCCCGGGACTGCCTACGAGCAGTACTTC. It is translated as CASSSPGTAYEQYF.